This T cell receptor beta chain was sequenced for a study of shared clonotypes between healthy human individuals (dated by TCRdb to the early 2020s). The study in broad terms: The cohort included three men and a couple of women between 18 and 49 years of age. For each donor, three plates each were used for CD4 naive and CD4 memory, two plates were used for CD8 naive, and one plate was used for CD8 memory. The study deeply sequenced blood TCR repertoires of about five healthy adults to estimate repertoire size and the extent of clonotype sharing between individuals. To increase sequencing depth and limit assay-specific biases, different laboratories used diverse techniques to prepare libraries and sequence TCR repertoires. Leukapheresis yielded between about 0.85 and 10 billion PBMCs per donor.

TCR CDR3 regions were amplified from genomic DNA by multiplex PCR using the deep immunoSEQ assay. For each cell subset, the extracted genomic DNA was distributed evenly across all wells of several immunoSEQ 96-well plates, and each plate served as one replicate. For sorted subsets, about 200 ng genomic DNA, equal to 30,000 to 35,000 T cell genomes, was loaded into each replicate PCR. Purified libraries were measured with a Qubit 3.0 fluorometer, size-checked on a Bioanalyzer 2100, and measured again with the KAPA Library Quantification kit. Every immunoSEQ 96-well plate was sequenced on a separate single-read 150-cycle Illumina NextSeq 550 flow cell. For the original study's pipeline: Because only junctional sequences without quality scores were contained in the immunoSEQ output, filtering matching that applied to full-length reads could not be performed. To assign V/J genes and CDR3, sequences were annotated against IMGT germline references using PyIR, a Python wrapper for IgBLAST v1.9. Any read was removed if the V/J assignment was weak (E-value above 1e-6), the CDR3 was missing, or the read contained stop codons, out-of-frame junctions, or ambiguous translated residues. V3J clonotypes were defined as sequences sharing the same inferred V gene, J gene, and CDR3 amino acid sequence. Percentage overlap between repertoires was computed as shared unique clonotypes divided by the size of the smaller repertoire. RTK rarefaction, the Chao1 estimator, and Recon v2.1 estimates of unobserved clonotypes were used to assess repertoire richness. Generation probabilities were computed with OLGA for all TCRbeta clonotypes obtained by the gDNA method from four donors. TCRdb provides this immuneACCESS table in a form limited to in-frame rearrangements. Some clones are lacking; in checked studies, under half of them reflect an unresolved V gene, and why the rest are absent is not known. V and J calls plus clone size are reproduced from that table; the DNA served to infer D and trimming. The sample table records 1 million to 1.3 million clones; approximately 80% of these occur just once. Jointly, the top ten make up 0.55% to 0.7% of the sample.

Paper-wide results and their limitations: Naive subsets generally had larger estimated clonotype richness than memory subsets did. Higher generation probabilities were observed for clonotypes shared by all four sorted-subset donors than for non-shared clonotypes. Sampling was restricted to blood, and TCR repertoires in tissues likely differ from the TCR repertoires found in blood. Incomplete sequencing was indicated by rarefaction of sorted-subset datasets, despite the large sequencing depth. Around 5.4% of naive CD4, roughly 3.6% of naive CD8, 2.3% of memory CD4, and about 0.4% of memory CD8 clonotypes were shared across a few donors. Based on pairwise subsampling, the degree of clonotype sharing among donors was expected to be affected by sequencing depth. The small number of donors limited the genetic and exposure-history diversity represented.

Counted from cysteine to phenylalanine, this CDR3 has 13 amino acids. Only the CDR3 region is kept as DNA, spanning 39 bases read in frame from base 1. Sequences SGHRS (CDR1) and YFSETQ (CDR2) are obtained from the germline V gene. The V and J ends are trimmed by 4 bases and 3 bases, leaving 8 bases between them. Healthy HIV-negative adults with no recently reported acute infections or vaccinations were included as donors. Only Caucasian adults living in Nashville, Tennessee, USA were represented among the donors. CD4+ T cells were enriched by magnetic negative selection; naive cells were then positively selected on CD45RA, and the negative fraction formed the memory subset. After blood collection by leukapheresis, PBMCs were isolated using Ficoll-Histopaque density gradient centrifugation and then cryopreserved in the vapor phase of liquid nitrogen. Analytical flow cytometry was used to check the purity and quantity of each magnetically sorted T cell population. Genomic DNA was isolated from every sorted fraction and measured by UV absorbance on a Nanodrop 2000c.

This clone has a single count. The antigen it binds to is not known. No base-level quality is on record; no much larger clone is a single base apart. Source material: memory CD4+ T cells from PBMCs. Interpreted using the paper, the cell subset or site label stands for: CD45RA-negative fraction. The chain was built from TRBV5-1 and TRBJ1-5; the D gene identity is not certain. The TCR originated in a man in his late teens or twenties in good health. Some clones in this sample may be carry-over from other donors' samples. The DNA sequence reads TGCGCCAGCAGCAGGACTCTCAATCAGCCCCAGCATTTT. This is translated as CASSRTLNQPQHF.